The 20 T cell receptor beta chains presented below share a single source sample, sequenced in a study of T-cell reconstitution after alpha-beta-depleted transplantation in children. Unique molecular identifiers were used in preparing the TCRbeta library. TCRdb recomputed calls from the PCR reads with MiXCR, one row per CDR3 protein. This table holds fewer than 120,000 distinct CDR3 sequences, 9% to 12% found once. The sample here was PBMCs from the stem cell graft donor, taken from the stem cell graft. These receptors originate from a human donor who donated a stem cell graft to a child with acute lymphoblastic leukemia.

This clonotype was detected many times. This CDR3 is CASSLTVSNNEKLFF. CDR3 coding DNA: TGTGCCAGCAGTTTGACAGTTAGTAATAATGAAAAACTGTTTTTT. This chain uses TRBV12-3 or TRBV12-4 with TRBJ1-4, with a tentative D call TRBD1 (5 bases). CDR3 length equals 15 residues. Trimming pared 3 bases from V and 4 bases from J, leaving 12 bases between.

This clonotype was observed many times. V usage is TRBV20-1 and J usage is TRBJ2-2; D is possibly TRBD1 (6 bases). The V end lost 4 bases, the J end lost 7 bases, and 13 bases lay between the germline ends. CDR1 is DFQATT, CDR2 SNEGSKA, per germline (reference sequence). The CDR3 consists of 13 residues. The CDR3 sequence is CSAIQDSLGELFF. The CDR3 bases are TGCAGTGCTATTCAGGACAGCCTCGGGGAGCTGTTTTTT.

The sample holds many counts of this clonotype. V and J are TRBV5-6 and TRBJ2-1; 8 bases align to TRBD2. The CDR3 sequence is 14 residues long. The germline gives CDR1 SGHDT, CDR2 YYEEEE. V lost 4 bases, J lost 9 bases, and 9 bases stayed unmatched. DNA of the CDR3: TGTGCCAGCAGCCCCGGACCGGGAGGGATTGAGCAGTTCTTC. As protein: CASSPGPGGIEQFF.

This clonotype was recorded many times. In DNA, the CDR3 is TGTGCCAGCTCACACCGGGAAAAGTGGGAGACCCAGTACTTC. This sequence encodes CASSHREKWETQYF. The chain has TRBV18 and TRBJ2-5; maybe TRBD2 (5 bases). This CDR3 contains 14 residues. Per the germline V gene, CDR1 is KGHSH and CDR2 is LQKENI. The V gene lost 4 bases and the J gene lost 5 bases, with 14 bases spanning the gap.

Ten or more counts support this clonotype. The CDR3 coding sequence is TGCGCCAGCAGCCCCCGGTCTAGCGGGATTGATACGCAGTATTTT. Protein: CASSPRSSGIDTQYF. The V and J genes are TRBV5-1 and TRBJ2-3, with 9 bases aligning to TRBD2. CDR3 size: 15 residues. J gave up 6 bases and V 4 bases, and 9 bases lay outside the gene matches. Germline lookup yields CDR1 SGHRS and CDR2 YFSETQ.

In its sample, this clonotype was seen many times. CDR3 nucleotide sequence: TGTGCCAGCAGCCCTAATGGGGATCAGCCCCAGCATTTT. It specifies CASSPNGDQPQHF. The chain combines TRBV5-4 with TRBJ1-5; D remains ambiguous. V was cut by 4 bases and J by 5 bases, with 10 bases left in between. The CDR3 extends over 13 amino acids. Germline CDR1 SGHNT, CDR2 YYREEE (reference sequence).

This clonotype was seen at least ten times. The CDR3 spells CSVLTPGTGISHGGAFF. The CDR3 region has the DNA TGCAGTGTTTTGACCCCCGGGACAGGGATTTCCCACGGAGGAGCTTTCTTT. This rearrangement joins TRBV20-1 to TRBJ1-1; 9 nucleotides line up with TRBD1. The CDR3 sequence is 17 residues long. V shed 7 bases and J 10 bases; nucleotides not matched to a gene: 25. Per the germline V gene, CDR1 is DFQATT and CDR2 is SNEGSKA (reference sequence).

The chain recombines TRBV18 with TRBJ1-2, with a weak D call TRBD1 (5 bases). The CDR3 is made up of 13 amino acids. Trimming left V 1 base short and J 8 bases short, with 11 bases between. Germline V gene data show CDR1 as KGHSH and CDR2 as LQKENI. The DNA for the CDR3 is TGTGCCAGCTCACCACAGACAGTAGAGGGCTACACCTTC. Residues: CASSPQTVEGYTF.

This clonotype was seen repeatedly, ten times or more. The chain uses TRBV7-3 and TRBJ1-1; D may be TRBD1 (6 bases). This CDR3 is built from 13 residues. Germline loops: CDR1 SGHTA, CDR2 FQGTGA. The V end was cut by 4 bases, the J end by 5 bases, with 11 bases between. The CDR3 bases are TGTGCCAGCAGCTCACAGGGAGTAACTGAAGCTTTCTTT. Encoded protein: CASSSQGVTEAFF.

This clonotype was counted at least ten times. The rearrangement joins TRBV12-3 or TRBV12-4 to TRBJ1-2; 7 bases fit TRBD1. Unmatched junction bases numbered 8, after V lost 4 bases and J lost 6 bases. The CDR3 is 14 amino acids. The CDR3 spells CASSSPPDRDGYTF. In DNA form, the CDR3 reads TGTGCCAGCAGTTCACCACCCGACAGGGATGGCTACACCTTC.

Many counts were recorded for this clonotype. This chain joins TRBV3-1 and TRBJ2-3; 7 nucleotides agree with TRBD1. Germline V gives CDR1 LGHDT, CDR2 YNNKEL (reference sequence). The CDR3 loop spans 15 amino acids. The V gene end was trimmed by 2 bases and the J gene end by 3 bases; junction bases not matched to a gene: 5. CDR3 in amino acids: CASSQRGQGTDTQYF. The CDR3 nucleotides read TGTGCCAGCAGCCAAAGGGGGCAGGGTACAGATACGCAGTATTTT.

This clonotype was observed many times. The rearrangement links TRBV12-3 or TRBV12-4 to TRBJ1-2, with D uncertain. The CDR3 is made up of 12 amino acids. V lost 10 bases and J 8 bases, leaving 17 bases between the germline ends. The CDR3 sequence: CATRMGLGGYTF. Here the CDR3 DNA reads TGTGCCACCAGAATGGGTTTAGGAGGCTACACCTTC.

This clonotype was counted many times. This chain uses TRBV6-5 with TRBJ2-1; perhaps TRBD2 as D (6 bases). The V gene's germline CDR1 is MNHEY and CDR2 SVGAGI. Trimming removed 2 bases from V and 6 bases from J, with 11 bases in between. This CDR3 region has 14 residues. Written as DNA, the CDR3 is TGTGCCAGCAGTTACATGAGTAGCGGCAATGAGCAGTTCTTC. Protein: CASSYMSSGNEQFF.

The CDR3 DNA reads as TGTGCCTGGAGTAAGAGGGGGCGTCGGGAGCAGTACTTC. Amino acids: CAWSKRGRREQYF. V and J are TRBV30 and TRBJ2-7; TRBD1 matches 7 bases. Losses at the gene ends were 2 bases for V and 7 bases for J; bases not matched to a gene: 8. The CDR3 is 13 residues long. Germline V gene data show CDR1 as GTSNPN and CDR2 as SVGIG (reference sequence).

Ten or more counts support this clonotype. The V call is TRBV5-1, the J call TRBJ2-2; TRBD2 aligns across 10 bases. J gave up 7 bases and V 4 bases, and 7 bases lay outside the gene matches. The germline V gene has CDR1 SGHRS and CDR2 YFSETQ. The CDR3 is 15 amino acids. In DNA, the CDR3 is TGCGCCAGCAGCCCGGGACTAGCGTCGGGCGGGGAGCTGTTTTTT. Translating it yields CASSPGLASGGELFF.

This clonotype showed up many times. The V call is TRBV5-1, the J call TRBJ2-2, with a possible D match to TRBD1 (6 bases). This CDR3 contains 13 residues. V dropped 4 bases and J dropped 8 bases, with 12 bases sitting between them. Germline lookup yields CDR1 SGHRS and CDR2 YFSETQ. The CDR3 nucleotides are TGCGCCAGCAGCCCGAACAGGGAGGGGGAGCTGTTTTTT. It yields the protein CASSPNREGELFF.

This clonotype was seen ten or more times. The V call is TRBV10-2, the J call TRBJ2-7; 8 bases are a match to TRBD1. Trimming removed 4 bases from V and 6 bases from J; junction bases left unmatched: 5. The germline V gene encodes CDR1 WSHSY and CDR2 SAAADI. CDR3 size: 13 residues. The CDR3: CASSVGQVVEQYF. The CDR3 nucleotides read TGCGCCAGCAGTGTGGGACAGGTGGTCGAGCAGTACTTC.

At least ten counts were recorded for this clonotype. The chain couples TRBV5-1 to TRBJ2-1; D is tentatively TRBD1 or TRBD2 (6 bases each). CDR3 size: 16 residues. V gave up 0 bases and J gave up 0 bases, with 10 bases separating them. Germline V gene lookup returns CDR1 SGHRS and CDR2 YFSETQ. The chain's CDR3 is CASSLGGASSYNEQFF. CDR3 sequence (DNA): TGCGCCAGCAGCTTGGGGGGGGCCAGCTCCTACAATGAGCAGTTCTTC.

This clonotype occurred many times. This sequence joins TRBV7-9 and TRBJ2-1; D may correspond to TRBD1 or TRBD2 (5 bases each). This CDR3 comprises 14 residues. Trimming removed 0 bases at V and 6 bases at J, with 9 bases between. Germline V gene lookup returns CDR1 SEHNR and CDR2 FQNEAQ (reference sequence). This chain's CDR3 is CASSLAAGSNEQFF. The CDR3 DNA is TGTGCCAGCAGCTTAGCGGCAGGGAGCAATGAGCAGTTCTTC.

This clonotype was found many times. The J gene is TRBJ1-6, the V gene TRBV7-2; D uncertain. CDR3 length: 15 residues. Germline V lookup: CDR1 SGHTA, CDR2 FQGNSA. The V end lost 4 bases, the J end lost 3 bases, and 10 bases lay between the germline ends. DNA of the CDR3: TGTGCCAGCAGCTCGACGCTCGGCTATAATTCACCCCTCCACTTT. Amino acid sequence: CASSSTLGYNSPLHF.